These 5 T cell receptor beta chains were sequenced from one sample in a study of CD8 T cells in ankylosing spondylitis. Antigens for these TCRs are unknown. Each CDR3 protein gets one entry after TCRdb re-called the 5' RACE reads with MiXCR. The profile shows about 700,000 distinct CDR3 sequences, about 20% of them singletons. Study-level points and caveats: One TCR beta motif, made up of roughly 8 highly homologous variants, appeared characteristic of ankylosing spondylitis blood.

The sequenced sample consisted of blood, either unsorted or a sorted T cell fraction (not recorded which). These receptors came from a male donor with ankylosing spondylitis.

This chain connects TRBV29-1 to TRBJ1-2; 7 nucleotides align to TRBD1. The length of the CDR3 is 13 residues. Germline-derived CDR1 and CDR2 are SQVTM and ANQGSEA. With 4 bases clipped from V and 0 bases from J, the junction kept 2 bases outside the gene matches. CDR3 DNA sequence: TGCAGCGTTGTGGGACAGCCTAACTATGGCTACACCTTC. Translation gives CSVVGQPNYGYTF.

The chain links TRBV7-8 to TRBJ1-1; D possibly corresponds to TRBD1 (5 bases). V was trimmed by 4 bases and J by 1 base, leaving 16 bases between them. CDR3 length: 16 residues. CDR1 is SGHVS, CDR2 FQNEAQ, per germline. The CDR3 is CASSSPSGGPNTEAFF. Written as DNA, the CDR3 is TGTGCCAGCAGCTCTCCCTCGGGGGGTCCGAACACTGAAGCTTTCTTT.

This clonotype occurred a few times. The genes are TRBV7-2 and TRBJ2-7, with 8 positions matching TRBD1. The length of the CDR3 is 14 residues. Germline values: CDR1 SGHTA, CDR2 FQGNSA. The V gene end was trimmed by 3 bases and the J gene end by 3 bases; junction bases not matched to a gene: 4. The CDR3 sequence is CASSFTGTGYEQYF. CDR3 coding DNA: TGTGCCAGCAGCTTCACAGGGACAGGCTACGAGCAGTACTTC.

This clonotype was recorded at least ten times. This chain links TRBV10-3 with TRBJ2-7; tentatively, D is TRBD2 (5 bases). Germline V gene lookup returns CDR1 ENHRY and CDR2 SYGVKD. V lost 8 bases to trimming and J lost 6 bases, with 17 bases between them. The CDR3 is made up of 13 amino acids. DNA for the CDR3: TGTGCCATCGGTAGGGCCGGAGGCGGCGAGCAGTACTTC. Protein: CAIGRAGGGEQYF.

The chain combines TRBV20-1 with TRBJ2-7; 15 bases fit TRBD2. The CDR3 contains 15 residues. Germline V lookup: CDR1 DFQATT, CDR2 SNEGSKA (reference sequence). After removal of 3 bases from V and 7 bases from J, the junction contained 7 bases not matched to a gene. The CDR3 loop is CSASVAGLAGGEQYF. The CDR3 region has the DNA TGCAGTGCTAGTGTCGCGGGACTAGCGGGAGGTGAGCAGTACTTC.